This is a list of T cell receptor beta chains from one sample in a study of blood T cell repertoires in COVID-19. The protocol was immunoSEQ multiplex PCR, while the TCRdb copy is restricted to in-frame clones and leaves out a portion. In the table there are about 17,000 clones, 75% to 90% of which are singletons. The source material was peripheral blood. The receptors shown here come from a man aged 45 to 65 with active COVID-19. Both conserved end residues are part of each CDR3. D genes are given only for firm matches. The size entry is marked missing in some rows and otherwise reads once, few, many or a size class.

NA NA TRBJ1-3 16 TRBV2 TGTGCCAGCAGTGAGAGGTCTCCCCACTCTGGAAACACCATATATTTT CASSERSPHSGNTIYF
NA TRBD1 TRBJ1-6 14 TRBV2 TGTGCCAGCAGTACCGGGACAGATAATTCACCCCTCCACTTT CASSTGTDNSPLHF
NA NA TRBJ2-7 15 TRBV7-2 TGTGCCAGCAGCTTAGATATCAGGGTAACCTACGAGCAGTACTTC CASSLDIRVTYEQYF
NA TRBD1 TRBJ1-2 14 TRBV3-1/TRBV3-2 TGTGCCAGCAGCCCGACAGGACAGGGGAGCGGCTACACCTTC CASSPTGQGSGYTF
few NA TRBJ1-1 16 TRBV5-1 TGCGCCAGCAGCTTTAAACAGGTTTCCACCCGAGGAGAAGCTTTCTTT CASSFKQVSTRGEAFF
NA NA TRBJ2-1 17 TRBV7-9 TGTGCCAGCAGCTTTGGAGGAGGACTCCACTCCTACAATGAGCAGTTCTTC CASSFGGGLHSYNEQFF
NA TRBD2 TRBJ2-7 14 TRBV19 TGTGCCAGTAGCGAGGGGCTAGCGGGAAACGAGCAGTACTTC CASSEGLAGNEQYF
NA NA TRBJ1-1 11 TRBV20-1 TGCAGTGCTAGACGGGATGTTGAAGCTTTCTTT CSARRDVEAFF
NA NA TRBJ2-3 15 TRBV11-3 TGTGCCAGCAGCTCCCCCAGAGGGCTCACAGATACGCAGTATTTT CASSSPRGLTDTQYF
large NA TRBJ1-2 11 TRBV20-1 TGCAGTGCCCCCTCTGCGAGGGGCTACACCTTC CSAPSARGYTF
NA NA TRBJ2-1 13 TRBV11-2 TGTGCCAGCAGCTTAAGACTAGTGAGGGAGCAGTTCTTC CASSLRLVREQFF
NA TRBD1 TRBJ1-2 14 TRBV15 TGTGCCACCAGCGGAGGACAGGGGGGCCTTGGCTACACCTTC CATSGGQGGLGYTF
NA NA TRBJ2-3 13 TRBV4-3 TGCGCCAGCAGCCAACGCGGGCAGGATACGCAGTATTTT CASSQRGQDTQYF
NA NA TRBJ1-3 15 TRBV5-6 TGTGCCAGCAGTTTCAGAGACTACTCTGGAAACACCATATATTTT CASSFRDYSGNTIYF
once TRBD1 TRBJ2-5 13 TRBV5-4 TGTGCCAGCAGCCCGGACAGGGTTGAGACCCAGTACTTC CASSPDRVETQYF
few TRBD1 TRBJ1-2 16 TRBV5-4 TGTGCCAGCAGCGAGGGGACAGCCCCTGAAATGTATGGCTACACCTTC CASSEGTAPEMYGYTF
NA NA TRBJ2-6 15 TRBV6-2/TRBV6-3 TGTGCCCGCAGTCCCCGACCGGGGGGGGCCAACGTCCTGACTTTC CARSPRPGGANVLTF
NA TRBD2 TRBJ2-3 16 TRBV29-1 TGCAGCGTTGAATTTCTTAGCGGGAGGGCCACAGATACGCAGTATTTT CSVEFLSGRATDTQYF
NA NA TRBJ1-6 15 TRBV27 TGTGCCAGCAGTTTATGGAGCTCCTATAATTCACCCCTCCACTTT CASSLWSSYNSPLHF
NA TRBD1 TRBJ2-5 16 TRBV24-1 TGTGCCACCAGTGACCTCGTTACAGGGGGTCGAGAGACCCAGTACTTC CATSDLVTGGRETQYF
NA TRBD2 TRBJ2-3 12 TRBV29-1 TGCAGCGTGCTCCAGACTAGCGAGGCGCAGTATTTT CSVLQTSEAQYF
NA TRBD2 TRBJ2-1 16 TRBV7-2 TGTGCCAGCAGCTTACTAGCGGGAGCTTCCTACAATGAGCAGTTCTTC CASSLLAGASYNEQFF
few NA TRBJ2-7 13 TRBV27 TGTGCCAGCAGCTATACACAGGGAAGCGAGCAGTACTTC CASSYTQGSEQYF
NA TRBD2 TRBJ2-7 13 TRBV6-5 TGTGCCAGCAAAAAGCGGGACTCCTACGAGCAGTACTTC CASKKRDSYEQYF
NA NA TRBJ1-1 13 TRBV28 TGTGCCAGCAAAGGAGGTTCGAACACTGAAGCTTTCTTT CASKGGSNTEAFF
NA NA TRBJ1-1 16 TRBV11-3 TGTGCCAGCAGCTGGTTAGCGGGGGCGGTCGGGACTGAAGCTTTCTTT CASSWLAGAVGTEAFF
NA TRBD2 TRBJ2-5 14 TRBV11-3 TGTGCCAGCAGCTTTAGCGGGACCCAAGAGACCCAGTACTTC CASSFSGTQETQYF
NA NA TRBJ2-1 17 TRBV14 TGTGCCAGCAGCCAAGGGGTAGGACAGATCTCCTACAATGAGCAGTTCTTC CASSQGVGQISYNEQFF
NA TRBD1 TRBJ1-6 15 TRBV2 TGTGCCAGCAGGGAAACCGGGACAGGGAGTTCACCCCTCCACTTT CASRETGTGSSPLHF
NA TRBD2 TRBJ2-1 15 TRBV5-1 TGCGCCAGCAGCTTGGAACGCGGGAGGGTAGATGAGCAGTTCTTC CASSLERGRVDEQFF
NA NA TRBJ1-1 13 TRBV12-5 TGTGCTAGTGGTCGCGGGGTTTCCACTGAAGCTTTCTTT CASGRGVSTEAFF
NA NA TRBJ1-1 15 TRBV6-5 TGTGCCAGCAGTTACTACAGGGTAGGGGACACTGAAGCTTTCTTT CASSYYRVGDTEAFF
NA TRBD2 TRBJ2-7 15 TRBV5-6 TGTGCCAGCAGCTGGCCGGGACTAGGATCCTACGAGCAGTACTTC CASSWPGLGSYEQYF
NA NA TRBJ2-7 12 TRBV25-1 TGTGCCAGCAGGGACATTACTTACGAGCAGTACTTC CASRDITYEQYF
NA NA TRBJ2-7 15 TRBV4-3 TGCGCCAGCAGCCAAGATTGGCCAGGTTCCTACGAGCAGTACTTC CASSQDWPGSYEQYF
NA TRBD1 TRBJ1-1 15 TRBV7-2 TGTGCCAGCAGCTTAGAGGGACGGGACAGGGTTTTGGCTTTCTTT CASSLEGRDRVLAFF
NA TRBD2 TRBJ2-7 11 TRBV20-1 TGCAGTGCTAGAGTTGCTAGCGGGATGATCTTC CSARVASGMIF
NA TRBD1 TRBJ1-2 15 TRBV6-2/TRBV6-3 TGTGCCAGCAGTCTCAATTCAGGGGGCCTCCGTGGCTACACCTTC CASSLNSGGLRGYTF
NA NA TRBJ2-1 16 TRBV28 TGTGCCAGCAGTTCCGAAGCGGGTTTCACGGTGGGTGAGCAGTTCTTC CASSSEAGFTVGEQFF
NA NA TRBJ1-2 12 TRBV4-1 TGCGCCAGCAGCCCGGGTCTCTATGGCTACACCTTC CASSPGLYGYTF
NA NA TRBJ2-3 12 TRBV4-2 TGTGCCAGCAGCCAAGACGGAGATACGCAGTATTTT CASSQDGDTQYF
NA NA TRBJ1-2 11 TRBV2 TGTGCCTCAGGGCTGAGGTATGGCTACACCTTC CASGLRYGYTF
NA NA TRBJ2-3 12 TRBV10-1 TGCGCCAGCAGTGCCGGCACAGATACGCAGTATTTT CASSAGTDTQYF
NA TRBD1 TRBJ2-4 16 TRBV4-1 TGCGCCAGCAGCCCAGGACAGGGCCTAGCCAAAAACATTCAGTACTTC CASSPGQGLAKNIQYF
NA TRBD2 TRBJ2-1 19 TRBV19 TGTGCCAGTAGTGTACAGGGCTGGACTAGCGGGAGGACCTACAATGAGCAGTTCTTC CASSVQGWTSGRTYNEQFF
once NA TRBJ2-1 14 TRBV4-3 TGCGCTCCTCTTGGCCGACATAAAGGCGATGAGCAGTTCTTC CAPLGRHKGDEQFF
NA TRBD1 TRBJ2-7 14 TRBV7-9 TGTGCCAGCAGCAGACAGGGGGTTACCTACGAGCAGTACTTC CASSRQGVTYEQYF
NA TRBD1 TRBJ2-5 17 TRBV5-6 TGTGCCAGCACCAAATTAAGACAGGGGAACCGTCAAGAGACCCAGTACTTC CASTKLRQGNRQETQYF
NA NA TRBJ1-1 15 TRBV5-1 TGCGCCAGCAGCTTAGCGGTTTGGGGAGAGACTGAAGCTTTCTTT CASSLAVWGETEAFF
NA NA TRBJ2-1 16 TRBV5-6 TGTGCCAGCAGTAAACTCGTTGAGGGCCCGGCGAATGAGCAGTTCTTC CASSKLVEGPANEQFF
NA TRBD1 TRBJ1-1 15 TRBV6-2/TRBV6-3 TGTGCCAGCAGCCGATCTGGCGGGACAGGGACCGAAGCTTTCTTT CASSRSGGTGTEAFF
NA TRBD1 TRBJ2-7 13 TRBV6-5 TGTGCCAGCAGTTGGGACAGGGGCAACGAGCAGTACTTC CASSWDRGNEQYF
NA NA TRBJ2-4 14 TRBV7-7 TGTGCTAGCAGCTTAGACATCAACAAAAACATTCAGTACTTC CASSLDINKNIQYF
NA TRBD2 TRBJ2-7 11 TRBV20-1 TGCAGTGCCCGGGGGGAAAACGAGCAGTACTTC CSARGENEQYF
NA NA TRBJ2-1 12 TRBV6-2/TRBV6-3 TGTGCCAGCAGTCGGGACTGGAATGAGCAGTTCTTC CASSRDWNEQFF
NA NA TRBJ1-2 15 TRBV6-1 TGTGCCAGCAGTGAATATCGGGGGTGGTCAGCTGGCTACACCTTC CASSEYRGWSAGYTF
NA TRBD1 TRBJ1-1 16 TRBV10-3 TGTGCCATCAGTGCGACAGGGGCCTCAACGAACACTGAAGCTTTCTTT CAISATGASTNTEAFF
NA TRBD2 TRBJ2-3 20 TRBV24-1 TGTGCCACCAGTGACCTCGCGACTAGCGGGAGGGCGAGGGAGAGAGATACGCAGTATTTT CATSDLATSGRARERDTQYF
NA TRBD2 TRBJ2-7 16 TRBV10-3 TGTGCCATCAAGGGGACTAGCGGGAGGGCCGGGGCTGAGCAGTACTTC CAIKGTSGRAGAEQYF
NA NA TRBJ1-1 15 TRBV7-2 TGTGCCAGCAGCGCCCTGGGGGCAGGGAGCACTGAAGCTTTCTTT CASSALGAGSTEAFF